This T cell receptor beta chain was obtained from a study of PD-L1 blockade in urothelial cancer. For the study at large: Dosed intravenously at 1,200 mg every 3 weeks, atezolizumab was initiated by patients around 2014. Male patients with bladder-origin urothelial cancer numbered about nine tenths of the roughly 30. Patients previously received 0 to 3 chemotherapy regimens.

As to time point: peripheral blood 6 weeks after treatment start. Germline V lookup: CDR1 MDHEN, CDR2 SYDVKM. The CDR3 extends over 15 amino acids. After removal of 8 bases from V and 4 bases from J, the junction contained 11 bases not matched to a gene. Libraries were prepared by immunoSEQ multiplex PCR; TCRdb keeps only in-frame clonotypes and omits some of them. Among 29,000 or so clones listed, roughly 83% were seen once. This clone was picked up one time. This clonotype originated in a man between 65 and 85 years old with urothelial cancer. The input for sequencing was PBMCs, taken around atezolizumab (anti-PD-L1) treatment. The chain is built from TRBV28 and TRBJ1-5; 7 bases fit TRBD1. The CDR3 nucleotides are TGTGCCAGCGGGTTAGTGTGGGGACAGAATCAGCCCCAGCATTTT. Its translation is CASGLVWGQNQPQHF. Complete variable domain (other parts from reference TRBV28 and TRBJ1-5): DVKVTQSSRYLVKRTGEKVFLECVQDMDHENMFWYRQDPGLGLRLIYFSYDVKMKEKGDIPEGYSVSREKKERFSLILESASTNQTSMYLCASGLVWGQNQPQHFGDGTRLSIL.